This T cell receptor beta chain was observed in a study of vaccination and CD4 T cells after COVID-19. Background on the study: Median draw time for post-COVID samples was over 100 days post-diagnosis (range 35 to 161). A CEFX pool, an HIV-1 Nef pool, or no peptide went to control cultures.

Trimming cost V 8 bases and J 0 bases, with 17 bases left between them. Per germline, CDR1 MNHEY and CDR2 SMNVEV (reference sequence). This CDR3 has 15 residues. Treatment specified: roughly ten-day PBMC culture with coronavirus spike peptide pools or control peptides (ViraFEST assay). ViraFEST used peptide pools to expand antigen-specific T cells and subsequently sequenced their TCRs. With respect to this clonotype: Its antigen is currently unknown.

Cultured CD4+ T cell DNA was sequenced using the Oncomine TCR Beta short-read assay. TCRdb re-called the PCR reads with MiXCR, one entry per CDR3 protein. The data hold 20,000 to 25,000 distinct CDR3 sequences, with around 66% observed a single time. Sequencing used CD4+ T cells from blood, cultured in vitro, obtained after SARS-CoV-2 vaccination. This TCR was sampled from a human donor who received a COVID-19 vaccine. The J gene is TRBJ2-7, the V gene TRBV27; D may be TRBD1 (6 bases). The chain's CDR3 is CASSFRGHHSYEQYF. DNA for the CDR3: TGTGCCAGCTCTTTCAGGGGACACCACTCCTACGAGCAGTACTTC.